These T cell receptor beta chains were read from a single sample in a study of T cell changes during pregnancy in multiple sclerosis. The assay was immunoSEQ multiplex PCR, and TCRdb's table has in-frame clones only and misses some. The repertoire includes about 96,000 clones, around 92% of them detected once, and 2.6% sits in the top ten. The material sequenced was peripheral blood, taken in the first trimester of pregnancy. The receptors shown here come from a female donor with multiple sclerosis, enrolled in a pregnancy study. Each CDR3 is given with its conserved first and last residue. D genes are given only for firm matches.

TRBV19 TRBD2 CASTSGMGEQYF
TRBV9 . CASSGPGGQYF
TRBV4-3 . CASSQIRATNEKLFF
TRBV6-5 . CASSSGTAVRTGELFF
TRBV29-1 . CSVDAGPYEQYF
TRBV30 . CAWSVRRGQGTDTQYF
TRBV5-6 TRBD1 CASSWDRAYEQYF
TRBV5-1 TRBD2 CASSILAGGVTEQFF
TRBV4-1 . CASSQDSSPFEQYF
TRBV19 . CASSIYVQANTEAFF
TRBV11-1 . CASSLSQGPPNTGELFF
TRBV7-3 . CASSLWGGTTDTQYF
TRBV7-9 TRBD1 CASLAGGSTPYEQYF
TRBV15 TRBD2 CATSRAHAPGTSGRNEQFF
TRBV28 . CASSLQGHTEAFF
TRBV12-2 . CASPRTGGDDYGYTF
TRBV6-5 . CASRPTGPGEAFF
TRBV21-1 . CARGASLNTEAFF
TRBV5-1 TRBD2 CASSAGLAGAETQYF
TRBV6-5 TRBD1 CASSYGDRNYGYTF
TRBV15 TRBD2 CATSEPGGDTQYF
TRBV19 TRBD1 CASSRQGNGYTF
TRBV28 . CASRRQNTEAFF
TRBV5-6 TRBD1 CASSLGGTGVGGNQPQHF
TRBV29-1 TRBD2 CSVGGTSGRAYNEQFF
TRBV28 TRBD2 CASSLWGRASEQYF
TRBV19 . CASRLQGPNEKLFF
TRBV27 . CASSPLGTGTEAFF
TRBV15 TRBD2 CATSATGGPDQFF
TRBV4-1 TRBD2 CASSQDWERESSDEQYF
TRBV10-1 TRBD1 CASSDQTGTRGLYSNQPQHF
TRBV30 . CAWSNNYGYTF
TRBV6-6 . CASSYPRTGADTQYF
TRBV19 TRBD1 CASSPGQPILETGANVLTF
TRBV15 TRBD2 CATSGTSGVRTQYF
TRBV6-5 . CASSYWPQDSNQPQHF
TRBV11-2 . CASSSAAGGIYNEQFF